The 32 T cell receptor beta chains below were found in one sample sequenced in a study of response to subunit inactivated influenza vaccine. MiXCR was run by TCRdb on the RT-PCR reads, yielding one entry per CDR3 protein. The sample has fewer than 600,000 distinct CDR3 sequences, roughly 7.6% seen once. Here the sequenced sample was PBMCs from blood, taken around 25 months after vaccination. Every receptor here comes from a man between 50 and 75 years old who received an inactivated influenza vaccine.

This clonotype was observed at least ten times. V and J are TRBV4-3 and TRBJ2-5, with TRBD1 matching over 10 bases. Germline CDR1 reads LGHNA; CDR2 reads YSLEER. This CDR3 has 14 residues. The ends lost 1 base at V and 4 bases at J; junction bases unmatched: 0. The DNA for the CDR3 is TGCGCCAGCAGCCAAGGGACAGGGGGAGAGACCCAGTACTTC. It yields the protein CASSQGTGGETQYF.

This clonotype occurred many times. V usage is TRBV5-1 and J usage is TRBJ2-7, with no clear D. The CDR3 has 14 amino acids. CDR1 and CDR2 (germline): SGHRS, YFSETQ. Trimming pared 1 base from V and 0 bases from J, leaving 8 bases between. CDR3 residues: CASSLPSDSYEQYF. The CDR3 nucleotides are TGCGCCAGCAGCTTGCCGTCGGACTCCTACGAGCAGTACTTC.

This chain connects TRBV10-2 to TRBJ2-5; no definite D call. This CDR3 has 14 amino acids. The V end was cut by 2 bases, the J end by 2 bases, with 9 bases between. Germline lookup yields CDR1 WSHSY and CDR2 SAAADI. The CDR3 bases are TGCGCCAGCAGTGAGGAAGGAAAACAAGAGACCCAGTACTTC. This translates into CASSEEGKQETQYF.

This clonotype was seen a handful of times. The V call is TRBV4-2, the J call TRBJ1-4, with no clear D. The CDR3 is 18 amino acids. V was cut by 0 bases and J by 0 bases, with 14 bases left in between. From germline, CDR1 is LGHNA and CDR2 YNFKEQ. The CDR3 is CASSQDVAGKTTNEKLFF. CDR3 coding DNA: TGTGCCAGCAGCCAAGATGTGGCAGGCAAAACAACTAATGAAAAACTGTTTTTT.

This clonotype was observed at least ten times. The V call is TRBV7-2, the J call TRBJ2-5; the D gene is possibly TRBD1 (6 bases). The germline CDR1 and CDR2 sequences are SGHTA and FQGNSA. V lost 2 bases and J 2 bases, leaving 18 bases between the germline ends. The CDR3 runs 17 residues. This CDR3 reads CASSLSSGYRVQETQYF. The CDR3, as DNA: TGTGCCAGCAGCTTATCGTCGGGATACAGGGTACAAGAGACCCAGTACTTC.

This clonotype showed up just a few times. The V gene is TRBV12-3 or TRBV12-4, the J gene TRBJ2-3; D call uncertain. This CDR3 region has 12 residues. Trimming left V 4 bases short and J 5 bases short, with 7 bases between. CDR3: CASSSLIDTQYF. The CDR3 DNA sequence: TGTGCCAGCAGTTCCCTCATAGATACGCAGTATTTT.

This clonotype showed up many times. The chain has TRBV5-5 and TRBJ2-2, with D unresolved. With 1 base removed from V and 6 bases from J, the gap between germline ends came to 13 bases. This CDR3 has 15 residues. CDR1 and CDR2 from the germline V gene are SGHKS and YYEKEE (reference sequence). CDR3 sequence: CASSLSSVDAGELFF. The CDR3, as DNA: TGTGCCAGCAGCTTGAGTTCGGTTGATGCCGGGGAGCTGTTTTTT.

The CDR3 is CASSRNDPETQYF. The CDR3 DNA is TGTGCCAGCAGCCGGAATGATCCAGAGACCCAGTACTTC. V usage is TRBV2 and J usage is TRBJ2-5; D remains unclear. Germline assignment: CDR1 SNHLY and CDR2 FYNNEI. The ends were cut back, 6 bases at V and 4 bases at J, with 12 bases in the middle. This CDR3 region has 13 residues.

The chain recombines TRBV9 with TRBJ1-1; D unclear. This CDR3 is built from 9 residues. V dropped 3 bases and J dropped 6 bases, with 0 bases sitting between them. CDR1 is SGDLS and CDR2 is YYNGEE in the germline V gene. CDR3: CASSAEAFF. The CDR3 DNA is TGTGCCAGCAGCGCTGAAGCTTTCTTT.

The V call is TRBV5-6, the J call TRBJ2-5, with D unclear. Germline assignment: CDR1 SGHDT and CDR2 YYEEEE. Trimming stripped 4 bases from V and 5 bases from J, with 12 bases between. This CDR3 is 13 amino acids long. In nucleotides, the CDR3 is TGTGCCAGCAGCCTCCTCCTGAGGGAGACCCAGTACTTC. Encoded protein: CASSLLLRETQYF.

V gene TRBV5-1 combines with J gene TRBJ2-7, with D possibly matching TRBD1 (5 bases). Germline V gene sequence: CDR1 SGHRS, CDR2 YFSETQ. This CDR3 has 12 amino acids. V lost 1 base and J lost 7, with 9 bases in between. CDR3 in DNA: TGCGCCAGCAGCTTGTCAAGGGGTGAGCAGTACTTC. It translates to CASSLSRGEQYF.

This clonotype occurred a few times. The chain links TRBV4-1 to TRBJ2-1; 14 bases are shared with TRBD2. Trimming removed 0 bases from V and 8 bases from J; junction bases left unmatched: 3. CDR3 size: 16 residues. Germline CDR1 and CDR2: MGHRA and YSYEKL. The CDR3 is CASSQEGLAGAYEQFF. CDR3 coding DNA: TGCGCCAGCAGCCAAGAGGGACTAGCGGGAGCATATGAGCAGTTCTTC.

This clonotype showed up many times. The genes are TRBV12-3 or TRBV12-4 and TRBJ1-6; 7 positions agree with TRBD1. This CDR3 comprises 17 residues. With V trimmed by 0 bases and J by 5 bases, 7 bases remained unmatched. The CDR3 spells CASSLASTGANNSPLHF. As DNA, the CDR3 is TGTGCCAGCAGTTTAGCCTCAACAGGGGCGAATAATTCACCCCTCCACTTT.

Only a few counts were recorded for this clonotype. The chain joins TRBV14 to TRBJ2-3; 8 nucleotides match TRBD1. The CDR3 is 14 residues long. The V gene's germline CDR1 is SGHDN and CDR2 FVKESK. V lost 2 bases, J lost 8 bases, and 6 bases stayed unmatched. The CDR3 coding sequence is TGTGCCAGCAGCCAATGGACAGGGCTGGGTACGCAGTATTTT. This gives the protein CASSQWTGLGTQYF.

This clonotype was found a few times. The V call is TRBV7-3, the J call TRBJ2-2, with D perhaps matching TRBD1 or TRBD2 (5 bases each). Trimming removed 7 bases from V and 0 bases from J, with 9 bases in between. The germline V gene has CDR1 SGHTA and CDR2 FQGTGA. This CDR3 contains 14 residues. CDR3 region: CASTVGANTGELFF. In DNA, the CDR3 is TGTGCCAGCACAGTGGGGGCGAACACCGGGGAGCTGTTTTTT. The full variable domain, rest sourced from reference TRBV7-3 and TRBJ2-2, is GAGVSQTPSNKVTEKGKYVELRCDPISGHTALYWYRQSLGQGPEFLIYFQGTGAADDSGLPNDRFFAVRPEGSVSTLKIQRTERGDSAVYLCASTVGANTGELFFGEGSRLTVL.

This clonotype was detected a few times. The chain recombines TRBV7-9 with TRBJ2-1, with TRBD2 matching over 9 bases. Germline-derived CDR1 and CDR2 are SEHNR and FQNEAQ (reference sequence). The CDR3 has 16 amino acids. The V segment lost 5 bases and the J segment 8 bases; nucleotides outside the gene matches: 13. The CDR3 coding sequence is TGTGCCAGCAGCCCCCGGGGTAGCGGGAGATTGGATGAGCAGTTCTTC. This sequence encodes CASSPRGSGRLDEQFF.

This clonotype was recorded at least ten times. The gene calls are TRBV5-1 and TRBJ2-1; a possible D gene is TRBD2 (6 bases). CDR1 SGHRS and CDR2 YFSETQ come from the germline V gene. V lost 5 bases and J lost 6, with 21 bases in between. The CDR3 runs to 16 residues. Written as DNA, the CDR3 is TGCGCCAGCAGGGGAGGTCGTGGGAGGATCACCAATGAGCAGTTCTTC. This gives the protein CASRGGRGRITNEQFF.

This clonotype was counted many times. This chain connects TRBV28 to TRBJ2-3; D is undetermined. The germline V and J ends were trimmed by 6 bases and 6 bases, with 10 bases remaining between them. Germline values: CDR1 MDHEN, CDR2 SYDVKM. The CDR3 consists of 12 residues. The CDR3 spells CASSDRRDTQYF. For the CDR3, the DNA is TGTGCCAGCAGCGACCGTCGGGATACGCAGTATTTT.

This clonotype was recorded a few times. The chain carries TRBV10-1 and TRBJ2-2, with D possibly called TRBD1 or TRBD2 (5 bases each). This CDR3 region has 15 residues. The ends were cut back, 0 bases at V and 6 bases at J, with 11 bases in the middle. Germline V lookup: CDR1 WNHNN, CDR2 SYGVQD (reference sequence). The CDR3 reads CASSESRGRPGELFF. The CDR3 bases are TGCGCCAGCAGTGAGTCACGGGGACGTCCCGGGGAGCTGTTTTTT.

This clonotype was seen once. This may come from a read error, since a much larger clone is one base off. V usage is TRBV12-3 or TRBV12-4 and J usage is TRBJ2-5, with a possible D match to TRBD2 (6 bases). The CDR3 loop spans 14 amino acids. For the CDR3, the DNA is TGTGCCAGCACACATAGCGGCCAAGAAGAGACCCAGAACTTC. Protein: CASTHSGQEETQNF.

The chain employs TRBV29-1 and TRBJ1-4; tentative D call: TRBD1 (5 bases). The CDR3 sequence is 13 residues long. Germline CDR1 is SQVTM and CDR2 is ANQGSEA. The ends were cut back, 4 bases at V and 7 bases at J, with 13 bases in the middle. The CDR3 loop is CSVGWGGGEKLFF. The CDR3 DNA reads TGCAGCGTTGGATGGGGGGGAGGTGAAAAACTGTTTTTT. The full variable domain, its missing parts supplied by reference TRBV29-1 and TRBJ1-4, is SAVISQKPSRDICQRGTSLTIQCQVDSQVTMMFWYRQQPGQSLTLIATANQGSEATYESGFVIDKFPISRPNLTFSTLTVSNMSPEDSSIYLCSVGWGGGEKLFFGSGTQLSVL.

This clonotype showed up many times. The chain links TRBV7-3 to TRBJ2-6; D call uncertain. CDR1 and CDR2 from the germline V gene are SGHTA and FQGTGA. The CDR3 has 15 residues. V was clipped by 5 bases and J by 0 bases, with 8 bases between them. In DNA form, the CDR3 reads TGTGCCAGCAGCATAAGTGTCTCTGGGGCCAACGTCCTGACTTTC. Translated: CASSISVSGANVLTF.

This sequence joins TRBV9 and TRBJ2-2; 15 positions agree with TRBD2. V gave up 2 bases and J gave up 0 bases; unmatched junction bases: 8. Looked up from germline, CDR1 is SGDLS and CDR2 is YYNGEE. CDR3 length equals 20 residues. The CDR3 sequence is CASSVRGLAGGGPNTGELFF. The CDR3 DNA follows: TGTGCCAGCAGCGTTAGAGGACTAGCGGGAGGGGGACCGAACACCGGGGAGCTGTTTTTT.

This sequence joins TRBV7-8 and TRBJ2-7; D remains ambiguous. Germline CDR1 reads SGHVS; CDR2 reads FQNEAQ. Between the trimmed V and J ends, which lost 5 bases and 4 bases, there was a span of 15 bases. The CDR3 spans 14 residues. The CDR3 sequence is CASSQPDGIYEQYF. Here the CDR3 DNA reads TGTGCCAGCAGCCAACCGGACGGAATTTACGAGCAGTACTTC.

This clonotype has a handful of counts. The V call is TRBV9, the J call TRBJ1-1; possible D gene TRBD1, 5 bases. CDR1 is SGDLS, CDR2 YYNGEE, per germline. This CDR3 region has 15 residues. V lost 0 bases to trimming and J lost 1 base, with 10 bases between them. CDR3 sequence (DNA): TGTGCCAGCAGCGTAGAACCGGGGGGGAACACTGAAGCTTTCTTT. Translating gives CASSVEPGGNTEAFF. Variable domain in full (rest from reference TRBV9 and TRBJ1-1): DSGVTQTPKHLITATGQRVTLRCSPRSGDLSVYWYQQSLDQGLQFLIQYYNGEERAKGNILERFSAQQFPDLHSELNLSSLELGDSALYFCASSVEPGGNTEAFFGQGTRLTVV.

This clonotype has ten or more counts. The J gene is TRBJ2-1, the V gene TRBV20-1; D remains ambiguous. The CDR3 contains 14 residues. Trimming cost V 0 bases and J 9 bases, with 15 bases left between them. Germline loops: CDR1 DFQATT, CDR2 SNEGSKA (reference sequence). The CDR3 region has the DNA TGCAGTGCTAGAGAGGCCCCCCACTCTAGTGAGCAGTTCTTC. This gives the protein CSAREAPHSSEQFF.

The table lists this clonotype with many counts. The rearrangement uses TRBV7-8 and TRBJ2-2; D gene unclear. V was pared by 2 bases and J by 2 bases, with 12 bases between. The germline CDR1 and CDR2 sequences are SGHVS and FQNEAQ. This CDR3 comprises 16 residues. For the CDR3, the DNA is TGTGCCAGCAGCTTATCACTCGGTTTTAACACCGGGGAGCTGTTTTTT. Its translation: CASSLSLGFNTGELFF.

The rearrangement links TRBV4-3 to TRBJ2-1; no firm D call. CDR1 is LGHNA and CDR2 is YSLEER in the germline V gene. V was pared by 4 bases and J by 0 bases, with 13 bases between. CDR3 size: 16 residues. The CDR3 region is CASSRQTVSSYNEQFF. For the CDR3, the DNA is TGCGCCAGCAGCCGGCAAACAGTGAGCTCCTACAATGAGCAGTTCTTC.

This rearrangement joins TRBV11-2 to TRBJ1-6; weak D call: TRBD1 (6 bases). CDR3 size: 17 residues. From germline, CDR1 is SGHAT and CDR2 FQNNGV. The V end lost 5 bases, the J end lost 4 bases, and 18 bases lay between the germline ends. This CDR3 reads CASSPGQGRPYNSPLHF. In DNA, the CDR3 is TGTGCCAGCAGCCCAGGTCAGGGGCGCCCGTATAATTCACCCCTCCACTTT.

This clonotype occurred a few times. CDR3 in amino acids: CASSYAWPDVYQETQYF. The DNA for the CDR3 is TGTGCCAGCAGTTACGCGTGGCCAGACGTATACCAAGAGACCCAGTACTTC. This chain uses TRBV12-3 or TRBV12-4 with TRBJ2-5; D is unclear. Trimming took off 4 bases at V and 0 bases at J, with 18 bases between the two ends. CDR3 length equals 17 residues.

This chain connects TRBV11-2 to TRBJ2-3, with D possibly matching TRBD1 (5 bases). V lost 11 bases and J 2 bases, leaving 17 bases between the germline ends. The CDR3 is 14 residues long. Germline V gives CDR1 SGHAT, CDR2 FQNNGV. The DNA for the CDR3 is TGTGCCTCCAGGGTTGGCTATTCCACAGATACGCAGTATTTT. Translating it yields CASRVGYSTDTQYF.

In its sample, this clonotype was seen a few times. V gene TRBV9 combines with J gene TRBJ2-3; weak D call: TRBD2 (6 bases). Germline values: CDR1 SGDLS, CDR2 YYNGEE. This CDR3 comprises 15 residues. V was cut by 5 bases and J by 1 base, with 14 bases left in between. The CDR3 sequence is CASSQGQRGTDTQYF. CDR3 in DNA: TGTGCCAGCAGTCAAGGGCAGCGGGGCACAGATACGCAGTATTTT.